This TCR beta chain was sequenced for a study of neurological immune-mediated disorders. Overall study findings and caveats: None of the CDR3 amino acid sequences found in expanded clones was shared across subjects. This suggests that the TCR-beta repertoires were private in all groups. TCR clonal expansion peaked in HTLV-1-associated myelopathy patients and was lowest in multiple sclerosis patients.

This clonotype was recorded at least ten times. Its antigen is as yet unknown. Where libraries were unsorted, they were derived from 2 million PBMCs stored at -80 degrees C. Each TCR transcript was tagged with a 10-nucleotide random UMI during 5'RACE. TCRdb used MiXCR to reprocess the 5' RACE reads, holding one entry per CDR3 protein. The table has around 130,000 distinct CDR3 sequences, 3% to 3.5% seen once. The origin of this receptor is a woman aged 25-40 years with multiple sclerosis. Sequenced input: PBMCs.

As DNA, the CDR3 is TGCAGCGCTGAGGGGGACAGGGACTACGAGCAGTACTTC. Its protein is CSAEGDRDYEQYF. The chain couples TRBV29-1 to TRBJ2-7, with 9 bases matching TRBD1. The CDR3 is 13 residues long. With 7 bases clipped from V and 3 bases from J, the junction kept 7 bases outside the gene matches. The germline CDR1 and CDR2 sequences are SQVTM and ANQGSEA.